The 30 T cell receptor beta chains listed next were all sequenced from one sample in a study of long-term antiretroviral therapy in people with HIV. The authors ran the immunoSEQ assay, v3.0, at survey level. Assay used: immunoSEQ multiplex PCR; TCRdb lists only in-frame clones, some missing. Here the sample spans 25,000 or so clones, 88% being singletons. Sequencing used unsorted PBMCs, obtained 0.5 years after starting antiretroviral therapy. The receptor source for this set is a woman under 30 with HIV.

This sequence joins TRBV27 and TRBJ2-7; TRBD2 might be the D (6 bases). The CDR3 consists of 15 residues. V gave up 3 bases and J gave up 0 bases, with 12 bases separating them. From germline, CDR1 is MNHEY and CDR2 SMNVEV (reference sequence). CDR3 in DNA: TGTGCCAGCAGTTTCCCTCGGGACTGCTCCTACGAGCAGTACTTC. It translates to CASSFPRDCSYEQYF.

In nucleotides, the CDR3 is TGTGCCAGCAGCTTAGGAGCGGGAGGTATGGAGACCCAGTACTTC. It translates to CASSLGAGGMETQYF. The rearrangement links TRBV11-1 to TRBJ2-5, with 9 bases that match TRBD2. Germline CDR1 reads SGHAT; CDR2 reads FQDESV (reference sequence). The CDR3 is made up of 15 amino acids. The junction had 5 bases not matched to a gene; V was cut back by 1 base and J by 5 bases.

The V and J genes are TRBV6-5 and TRBJ2-4; 10 nucleotides align to TRBD1. The germline CDR1 and CDR2 sequences are MNHEY and SVGAGI. The trim removed 0 bases at V and 3 bases at J, leaving 2 bases unmatched. The CDR3 extends over 16 amino acids. The CDR3 loop is CASSYSGTGVKNIQYF. CDR3 nucleotide sequence: TGTGCCAGCAGTTACTCTGGGACAGGGGTCAAAAACATTCAGTACTTC.

The rearrangement uses TRBV11-1 and TRBJ2-1, with 7 bases matching TRBD2. Germline V gene sequence: CDR1 SGHAT, CDR2 FQDESV (reference sequence). CDR3 length equals 15 residues. The J segment lost 3 bases and the V segment lost 4 bases, leaving 6 bases of the junction unmatched. The DNA for the CDR3 is TGTGCCAGCAGCTCAGGGCGGGAGCACTACAATGAGCAGTTCTTC. Translated, it gives CASSSGREHYNEQFF.

The table lists this clone with a few counts. The rearrangement joins TRBV28 to TRBJ2-5; D may be TRBD1 (6 bases). The CDR3 contains 13 residues. In germline, CDR1 is MDHEN, CDR2 SYDVKM. Trimming stripped 7 bases from V and 4 bases from J, with 13 bases between. The CDR3 sequence: CASNLDSLETQYF. In nucleotides, the CDR3 is TGTGCCAGCAACTTGGACAGCTTAGAGACCCAGTACTTC.

This clone was observed once. V usage is TRBV19 and J usage is TRBJ1-1; D unresolved. V was pared by 5 bases and J by 7 bases, with 11 bases between. The CDR3 covers 12 residues. Per germline, CDR1 LNHDA and CDR2 SQIVND (reference sequence). CDR3 bases: TGTGCCAGTAGTCCTAGGACGGGTGAAGCTTTCTTT. Its protein is CASSPRTGEAFF.

This sequence joins TRBV27 and TRBJ1-1; D is uncertain. The CDR3 extends over 13 amino acids. V was pared by 5 bases and J by 4 bases, with 11 bases between. Germline V gene data show CDR1 as MNHEY and CDR2 as SMNVEV (reference sequence). The CDR3 DNA sequence: TGTGCCAGCAGTCGTACGGGAATCACTGAAGCTTTCTTT. This sequence encodes CASSRTGITEAFF.

The CDR3 is CASSMGLTNTGELFF. The CDR3 DNA follows: TGCGCCAGCAGCATGGGACTTACGAACACCGGGGAGCTGTTTTTT. V is TRBV10-2 and J is TRBJ2-2; a weak D match, TRBD2 (6 bases). CDR3 length equals 15 residues. Germline CDR1 WSHSY, CDR2 SAAADI. Trimming removed 6 bases from V and 0 bases from J, with 11 bases in between.

The chain is built from TRBV6-1 and TRBJ1-2; weak D call: TRBD1 (6 bases). Trimming pared 1 base from V and 0 bases from J, leaving 9 bases between. The CDR3 has 15 amino acids. Germline V gene sequence: CDR1 MNHNS, CDR2 SASEGT. The CDR3 reads CASSEGGGPNYGYTF. The DNA for the CDR3 is TGTGCCAGCAGTGAAGGAGGGGGACCTAACTATGGCTACACCTTC.

The V and J genes are TRBV10-3 and TRBJ2-3, with D perhaps TRBD2 (6 bases). V was cut by 4 bases and J by 3 bases, with 17 bases left in between. This CDR3 spans 16 amino acids. Germline V CDR1 and CDR2: ENHRY, SYGVKD. CDR3 coding DNA: TGTGCCATCAGTGGATTTGGGGGAGGAGTGACAGATACGCAGTATTTT. Its translation: CAISGFGGGVTDTQYF.

The genes are TRBV2 and TRBJ2-2; TRBD1 matches at 11 bases. J was trimmed by 3 bases and V by 8 bases; bases with no gene match: 11. The CDR3 covers 17 residues. CDR1 and CDR2 (germline): SNHLY, FYNNEI. The CDR3 region has the DNA TGTGCCAGCCGGACAGGGGGCAGAGGGGTCCACACCGGGGAGCTGTTTTTT. Translation gives CASRTGGRGVHTGELFF.

V and J are TRBV19 and TRBJ2-7; perhaps D is TRBD1 or TRBD2 (5 bases each). The V end was cut by 5 bases, the J end by 4 bases, with 15 bases between. Looked up from germline, CDR1 is LNHDA and CDR2 is SQIVND (reference sequence). CDR3 size: 14 residues. The CDR3, as DNA: TGTGCCAGTAGTCCACCGGGGCTCTCTTACGAGCAGTACTTC. This codes for CASSPPGLSYEQYF.

This clone has only one observation. The CDR3 DNA follows: TGTGCCAGCAGCACGTCCGGGACCTACGAGCAGTACTTC. The encoded protein is CASSTSGTYEQYF. The chain recombines TRBV5-5 with TRBJ2-7, with D possibly matching TRBD2 (5 bases). The germline V gene encodes CDR1 SGHKS and CDR2 YYEKEE (reference sequence). The CDR3 has 13 residues. The germline V and J ends were trimmed by 4 bases and 2 bases, with 10 bases remaining between them. Based on the CDR3 plus reference TRBV5-5 and TRBJ2-7, the full variable domain is DAGVTQSPTHLIKTRGQQVTLRCSPISGHKSVSWYQQVLGQGPQFIFQYYEKEERGRGNFPDRFSARQFPNYSSELNVNALLLGDSALYLCASSTSGTYEQYFGPGTRLTVT.

This sequence joins TRBV5-1 and TRBJ2-5, with 14 bases aligning to TRBD2. Germline trimming cut 5 bases from V and 1 base from J; bases unmatched to any gene: 10. This CDR3 comprises 18 residues. CDR1 and CDR2 from the germline V gene are SGHRS and YFSETQ. The CDR3 reads CASSPGTSGRPGQETQYF. The CDR3 DNA sequence: TGCGCCAGCAGTCCCGGGACTAGCGGGAGACCGGGCCAAGAGACCCAGTACTTC.

The count of this clone is one. The chain employs TRBV28 and TRBJ2-7, with no clear D. The V gene lost 10 bases and the J gene lost 6 bases, with 10 bases spanning the gap. The CDR3 totals 10 residues. Germline V gene sequence: CDR1 MDHEN, CDR2 SYDVKM. The CDR3 region has the DNA TGTGCCACCAGAGCCCTCGAGCAGTACTTC. It is translated as CATRALEQYF.

V usage is TRBV6-5 and J usage is TRBJ2-7; D is possibly TRBD1 or TRBD2 (5 bases each). The CDR3 has 15 amino acids. CDR1 and CDR2 (germline): MNHEY, SVGAGI. V shed 6 bases and J shed 1 base, with 16 bases lying between them. The CDR3 bases are TGTGCCAGCAGAGGGACGGATTTAAATTCCTACGAGCAGTACTTC. As protein: CASRGTDLNSYEQYF.

This clone was detected once. The chain joins TRBV19 to TRBJ1-2, with TRBD1 matching 7 bases. CDR1 and CDR2 (germline): LNHDA, SQIVND (reference sequence). The trim removed 3 bases at V and 10 bases at J, leaving 17 bases unmatched. This CDR3 spans 16 amino acids. The CDR3: CASSIGIRGGGGPYTF. The DNA of the CDR3 is TGTGCCAGTAGTATTGGAATTCGAGGAGGAGGGGGCCCCTACACCTTC.

The chain recombines TRBV5-5 with TRBJ1-3; weak D call: TRBD1 (6 bases). V gave up 0 bases and J gave up 1 base, with 8 bases separating them. Germline CDR1 SGHKS, CDR2 YYEKEE (reference sequence). CDR3 length: 15 amino acids. CDR3 protein: CASSLEGGSGNTIYF. The DNA of the CDR3 is TGTGCCAGCAGCTTGGAAGGGGGTTCTGGAAACACCATATATTTT.

This clone was observed a single time. The chain recombines TRBV6-6 with TRBJ2-2; the D gene is possibly TRBD1 (5 bases). V lost 4 bases and J lost 2, with 11 bases in between. This CDR3 is 15 amino acids long. Germline V CDR1 and CDR2: MNHNY, SVGAGI (reference sequence). The CDR3 spells CASSFRVGNTGELFF. The CDR3 nucleotides read TGTGCCAGCAGTTTCAGGGTAGGAAACACCGGGGAGCTGTTTTTT.

This chain connects TRBV5-4 to TRBJ2-5; D not resolved. The CDR3 totals 13 residues. The ends were cut back, 0 bases at V and 4 bases at J, with 7 bases in the middle. Germline loops: CDR1 SGHNT, CDR2 YYREEE (reference sequence). Here the CDR3 DNA reads TGTGCCAGCAGCTTGGTCAGCCGAGAGACCCAGTACTTC. Translating it yields CASSLVSRETQYF.

The chain links TRBV7-3 to TRBJ2-3; maybe TRBD2 (5 bases). The germline V gene encodes CDR1 SGHTA and CDR2 FQGTGA. V lost 2 bases and J 4 bases, leaving 13 bases between the germline ends. This CDR3 contains 15 residues. CDR3 in DNA: TGTGCCAGCAGCTTATCGGGGAACCGGCCAGATACGCAGTATTTT. Translating it yields CASSLSGNRPDTQYF.

The chain recombines TRBV28 with TRBJ1-1, with a possible D match to TRBD1 (5 bases). The V gene's germline CDR1 is MDHEN and CDR2 SYDVKM. V lost 3 bases and J lost 8, with 16 bases in between. The CDR3 extends over 14 amino acids. The CDR3 is CASSFTAGQSEAFF. The CDR3, as DNA: TGTGCCAGCAGTTTCACGGCGGGGCAATCAGAAGCTTTCTTT.

The V and J genes are TRBV28 and TRBJ1-2; 9 positions agree with TRBD1. The CDR3 extends over 11 amino acids. Losses at the gene ends were 8 bases for V and 5 bases for J; bases not matched to a gene: 0. CDR1 and CDR2 from the germline V gene are MDHEN and SYDVKM. CDR3 loop: CASGTGYGYTF. The CDR3 region has the DNA TGTGCCAGCGGGACAGGGTATGGCTACACCTTC.

The chain uses TRBV9 and TRBJ1-1; TRBD1 matches at 8 bases. CDR3 size: 15 residues. The junction had 9 bases not matched to a gene; V was cut back by 4 bases and J by 4 bases. Germline V gene sequence: CDR1 SGDLS, CDR2 YYNGEE. The CDR3 sequence is CASSQSRGPSTEAFF. In DNA, the CDR3 is TGTGCCAGCAGCCAGTCCAGGGGGCCAAGCACTGAAGCTTTCTTT. The full variable domain, with the rest looked up from reference TRBV9 and TRBJ1-1, is DSGVTQTPKHLITATGQRVTLRCSPRSGDLSVYWYQQSLDQGLQFLIQYYNGEERAKGNILERFSAQQFPDLHSELNLSSLELGDSALYFCASSQSRGPSTEAFFGQGTRLTVV.

The gene calls are TRBV25-1 and TRBJ2-2; 7 nucleotides line up with TRBD2. Trimming removed 7 bases from V and 2 bases from J; junction bases left unmatched: 1. The CDR3 is 13 amino acids. Germline V gene sequence: CDR1 MGHDK, CDR2 SYGVNS. The CDR3 spells CASMTSNTGELFF. The CDR3 nucleotides are TGTGCCAGCATGACTAGCAACACCGGGGAGCTGTTTTTT. Full variable domain (remainder filled in from reference TRBV25-1 and TRBJ2-2): EADIYQTPRYLVIGTGKKITLECSQTMGHDKMYWYQQDPGMELHLIHYSYGVNSTEKGDLSSESTVSRIRTEHFPLTLESARPSHTSQYLCASMTSNTGELFFGEGSRLTVL.

V and J are TRBV5-8 and TRBJ1-2; D is possibly TRBD1 (5 bases). Per germline, CDR1 SGHTS and CDR2 YDEGEE. The V gene lost 5 bases and the J gene lost 0 bases, with 11 bases spanning the gap. This CDR3 spans 14 amino acids. CDR3 nucleotide sequence: TGTGCCAGCAGTTCGGGACGCTCTAACTATGGCTACACCTTC. This translates into CASSSGRSNYGYTF.

The rearrangement joins TRBV10-2 to TRBJ1-4; D is unresolved. The V and J ends lost 0 bases and 3 bases respectively, with 8 bases between them. CDR1 and CDR2 (germline): WSHSY, SAAADI. The CDR3 consists of 15 residues. CDR3 protein: CASSESTDPNEKLFF. The CDR3 DNA follows: TGCGCCAGCAGTGAGTCGACGGACCCTAATGAAAAACTGTTTTTT.

The rearrangement joins TRBV7-9 to TRBJ2-2, with 7 bases matching TRBD1. The CDR3 loop spans 15 amino acids. V shed 3 bases, J shed 6 bases, and the junction held 7 bases outside the gene matches. Germline CDR1 reads SEHNR; CDR2 reads FQNEAQ (reference sequence). The CDR3 sequence: CASSLWDDRAGELFF. In DNA form, the CDR3 reads TGTGCCAGCAGCTTGTGGGACGACAGGGCCGGGGAGCTGTTTTTT.

The chain combines TRBV6-5 with TRBJ2-1; D gene unclear. V dropped 5 bases and J dropped 4 bases, with 9 bases sitting between them. Germline V gene data show CDR1 as MNHEY and CDR2 as SVGAGI. The CDR3 has 13 amino acids. The CDR3 loop is CASSAVEYNEQFF. CDR3 bases: TGTGCCAGCAGTGCGGTTGAATACAATGAGCAGTTCTTC.

This clone was seen once. The V gene is TRBV5-1, the J gene TRBJ2-7; tentative D call: TRBD2 (6 bases). Germline V lookup: CDR1 SGHRS, CDR2 YFSETQ. This CDR3 is built from 17 residues. Trimming shortened V by 0 bases and J by 4 bases, and 20 bases separated the two germline ends. The CDR3 is CASSLALSGRGAYEQYF. The DNA of the CDR3 is TGCGCCAGCAGCTTGGCCTTATCCGGGAGAGGGGCATACGAGCAGTACTTC.